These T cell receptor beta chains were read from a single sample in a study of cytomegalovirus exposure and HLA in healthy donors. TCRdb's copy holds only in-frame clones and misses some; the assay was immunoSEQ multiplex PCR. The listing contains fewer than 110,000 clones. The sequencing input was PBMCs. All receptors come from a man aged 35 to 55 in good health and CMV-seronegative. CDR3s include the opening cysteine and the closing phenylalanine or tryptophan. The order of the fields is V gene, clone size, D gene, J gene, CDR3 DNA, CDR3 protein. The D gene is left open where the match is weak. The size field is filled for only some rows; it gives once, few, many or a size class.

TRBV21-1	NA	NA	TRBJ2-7	TGTGCCAGCAGCAAAGCTTCTAGCGGGACTAACTACGAGCAGTACTTC	CASSKASSGTNYEQYF
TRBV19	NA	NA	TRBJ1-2	TGTGCCAGTAAGGAGGCAGGGGCCGGCTATGGCTACACCTTC	CASKEAGAGYGYTF
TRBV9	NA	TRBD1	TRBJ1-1	TGTGCCAGCAGCAAATTGGACAGGGTTGAGGGTATGAACACTGAAGCTTTCTTT	CASSKLDRVEGMNTEAFF
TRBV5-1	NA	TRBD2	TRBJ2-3	TGCGCCAGCAGCATACCCCGTAGCGGGGGTGTTGATACGCAGTATTTT	CASSIPRSGGVDTQYF
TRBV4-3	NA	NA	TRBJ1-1	TGCGCCAGCAGCCAAGATTGGAGTCTCCTAAGCAATCTGAACACTGAAGCTTTCTTT	CASSQDWSLLSNLNTEAFF
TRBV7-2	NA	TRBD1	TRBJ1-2	TGTGCCAGCAGCTTAGGGGGGGACAGGGTACGGGGCTACACCTTC	CASSLGGDRVRGYTF
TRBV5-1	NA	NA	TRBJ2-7	TGCGCCAGCAGCTTGGGGGGGCCAGTATCGCCCGAGCAGTACTTC	CASSLGGPVSPEQYF
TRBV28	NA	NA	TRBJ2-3	TGTGCCAGCAGTTTGAGGACAGATACGCAGTATTTT	CASSLRTDTQYF
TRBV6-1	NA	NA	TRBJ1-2	TGTGCCAGCAGTGAAATCGGGAAGGGAACCAACTATGGCTACACCTTC	CASSEIGKGTNYGYTF
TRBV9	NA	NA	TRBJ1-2	TGTGCCAGCAGCCCTGGGGACCCGGGCGGGAGTGGCTACACCTTC	CASSPGDPGGSGYTF
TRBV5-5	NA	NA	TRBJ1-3	TGTGCCAGCAGCTTGGGGCAGGGTTTCGACGGAAACACCATATATTTT	CASSLGQGFDGNTIYF
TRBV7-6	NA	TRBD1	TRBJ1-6	TGTGCCAGCAGCCTAACGGGACAGGGGTCGGATTCACCCTTCCACTTT	CASSLTGQGSDSPFHF
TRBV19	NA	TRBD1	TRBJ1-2	TGTGCCAGTAGTATAGACGGGACAGCCTATGGCTACACCTTC	CASSIDGTAYGYTF
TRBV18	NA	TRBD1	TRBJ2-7	TGTGCCAGCTCACCACGACAGGGGGCGGACGAGCAGTACTTC	CASSPRQGADEQYF
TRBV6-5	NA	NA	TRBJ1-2	TGTGCCAGCAGTTACGACAGCCTTAACTATGGCTACACCTTC	CASSYDSLNYGYTF
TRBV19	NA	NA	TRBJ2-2	TGTGCCAGTAGTGGCAGGGTCACCGGGGAGCTGTTTTTT	CASSGRVTGELFF
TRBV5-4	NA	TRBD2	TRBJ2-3	TGTGCCAGCAGCTTGGGGGGGACTACGAAAACCACAGATACGCAGTATTTT	CASSLGGTTKTTDTQYF
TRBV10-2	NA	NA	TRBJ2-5	TGCGCCAGCAGTGCCTTGGAGACCCAGTACTTC	CASSALETQYF
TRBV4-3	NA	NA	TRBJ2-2	TGCGCCAGCAGCCAAGAACCAGGGGTCGGGGAGCTGTTTTTT	CASSQEPGVGELFF
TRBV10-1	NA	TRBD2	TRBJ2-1	TGCGCCAGCAGCGCGACTAGCGGGAAATACAATGAGCAGTTCTTC	CASSATSGKYNEQFF
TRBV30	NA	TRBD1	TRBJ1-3	TGTGCCTGGAAGAAGGGGGCGAACCCTGGAAACACCATATATTTT	CAWKKGANPGNTIYF
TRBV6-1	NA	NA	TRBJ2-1	TGTGCCAGCACTGAAGGTGGCCGATATGAGCAGTTCTTC	CASTEGGRYEQFF
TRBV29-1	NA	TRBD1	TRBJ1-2	TGCAGCGGTACAGGGGGCGATTATGGCTACACCTTC	CSGTGGDYGYTF
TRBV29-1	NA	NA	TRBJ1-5	TGCAGCGTTGTCCTTCCAGGGGTGAGGAATGCCCAGCATTTT	CSVVLPGVRNAQHF
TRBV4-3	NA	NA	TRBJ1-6	TGCGCCAGCCGGGACTCCTTGAGCTCCTATAATTCACCCCTCCACTTT	CASRDSLSSYNSPLHF
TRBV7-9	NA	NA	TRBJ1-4	TGTGCCAGCAGCTTACGCGGGGGCGAAGCTAATGAAAAACTGTTTTTT	CASSLRGGEANEKLFF
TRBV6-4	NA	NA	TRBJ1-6	TGTGCCAGCAGTATGCACCCGAGCCAATCACCCCTCCACTTT	CASSMHPSQSPLHF
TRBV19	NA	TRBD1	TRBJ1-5	TGTGCCAGTACCGCGGACAGGGCTTTTTATCAGCCCCAGCATTTT	CASTADRAFYQPQHF
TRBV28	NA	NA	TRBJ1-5	TGTGCCAGCCGAGCGTTTGGGGGGGGCAATCAGCCCCAGCATTTT	CASRAFGGGNQPQHF
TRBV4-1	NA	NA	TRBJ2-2	TGCGCCAGCAGCCAAGAAGGAGGCACCCAAGGCGGGAGGGAGCTGTTTTTT	CASSQEGGTQGGRELFF
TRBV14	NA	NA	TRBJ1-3	TGTGCCAGCAGCCGAGAAGTAGTCTCTGGAAACACCATATATTTT	CASSREVVSGNTIYF
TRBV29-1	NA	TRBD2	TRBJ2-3	TGCAGCGTATTTAGCGGGAGGGCAGATACGCAGTATTTT	CSVFSGRADTQYF
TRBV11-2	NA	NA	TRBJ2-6	TGTGCCAGCAGCTTAGATCTCCCAGGGCCTGGGGCCAACGTCCTGACTTTC	CASSLDLPGPGANVLTF
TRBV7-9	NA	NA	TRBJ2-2	TGTGCCAGCAGCTTGCGCGACTACCGTAACACCGGGGAGCTGTTTTTT	CASSLRDYRNTGELFF
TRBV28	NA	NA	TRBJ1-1	TGTGCCAGCAGTTCAGGGTTCGGCACTGAAGCTTTCTTT	CASSSGFGTEAFF
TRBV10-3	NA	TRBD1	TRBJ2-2	TGTGCCTCTCGGGACAGGGGGATCACCGGGGAGCTGTTTTTT	CASRDRGITGELFF
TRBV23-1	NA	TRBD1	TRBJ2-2	TGCGCCAGCAGTCCGCGGATATACTTTACAGGGGGCGCTTACACCGGGGAGCTGTTTTTT	CASSPRIYFTGGAYTGELFF
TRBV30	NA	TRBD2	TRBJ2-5	TGTGCCGGAGGTAGCGGGAATTTTCAAGAGACCCAGTACTTC	CAGGSGNFQETQYF
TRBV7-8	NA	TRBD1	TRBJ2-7	TGTGCCAGCAGCTTAGCCGACAGGGCGCTCGAGCAGTACTTC	CASSLADRALEQYF
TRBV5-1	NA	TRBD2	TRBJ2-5	TGCGCCAGCAGCTTGGGACTAGCGGTCCAAGAGACCCAGTACTTC	CASSLGLAVQETQYF
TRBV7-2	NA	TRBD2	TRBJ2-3	TGTGCCAGCAGCTTCCCTACGGGGCGGGGGGCGCGGGGCACAGATACGCAGTATTTT	CASSFPTGRGARGTDTQYF
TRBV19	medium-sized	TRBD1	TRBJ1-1	TGTGCCAGCAGGGACAGTACGAACACTGAAGCTTTCTTT	CASRDSTNTEAFF
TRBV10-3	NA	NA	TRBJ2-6	TGTGCCATCACGTTCAAAGGAGGGCGGAACCTCTCTGGGGCCAACGTCCTGACTTTC	CAITFKGGRNLSGANVLTF
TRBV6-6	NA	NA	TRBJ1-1	TGTGCCAGCAGGGGGGGGTCCTTAATGAACACTGAAGCTTTCTTT	CASRGGSLMNTEAFF
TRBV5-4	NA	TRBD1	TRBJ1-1	TGTGCCAGCGCCCTAGCGGACAGGGATTTTGGTGAAGCTTTCTTT	CASALADRDFGEAFF
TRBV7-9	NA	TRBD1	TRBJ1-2	TGTGCCAGCGCCAGGGGGGACTATGGCTACACCTTC	CASARGDYGYTF
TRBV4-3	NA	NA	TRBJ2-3	TGCGCCAGCAGCCGAAAGACGGGGGGCGTCCCAGATACGCAGTATTTT	CASSRKTGGVPDTQYF
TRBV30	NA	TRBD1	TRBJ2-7	TGTGCCTGGGCAGGGACAGGGGGCTACTACGAGCAGTACTTC	CAWAGTGGYYEQYF
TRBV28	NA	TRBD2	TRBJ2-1	TGTGCCAGCAGTTTATTGGCGGGACTAGCGGGACCTAGCTCCTACAATGAGCAGTTCTTC	CASSLLAGLAGPSSYNEQFF
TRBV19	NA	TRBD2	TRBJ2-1	TGTGCCAGTAGTCATTTCGGGGGGAGTCAGGGAAATGAGCAGTTCTTC	CASSHFGGSQGNEQFF
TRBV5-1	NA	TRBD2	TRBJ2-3	TGCGCCAGCAGCTTGGTAGCGGGAGGACCCACAGATACGCAGTATTTT	CASSLVAGGPTDTQYF
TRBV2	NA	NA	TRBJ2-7	TGTGCCAGCAGTGAAGGTCCTTATTCCTACGAGCAGTACTTC	CASSEGPYSYEQYF
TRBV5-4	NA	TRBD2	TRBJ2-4	TGTGCCAGCAGCTTGCCGGGAGGGACCAAAAACATTCAGTACTTC	CASSLPGGTKNIQYF
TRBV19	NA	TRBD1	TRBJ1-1	TGTGCCAGTAGTACGGGACAGGGGAACACTGAAGCTTTCTTT	CASSTGQGNTEAFF
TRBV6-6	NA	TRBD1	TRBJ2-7	TGTGCCAGCAGCCCGCCGGGACAGGGGTCCTACGAGCAGTACTTC	CASSPPGQGSYEQYF
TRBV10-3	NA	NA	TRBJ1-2	TGTGCCATCAGCTTCGAGACAGTCTATGGCTACACCTTC	CAISFETVYGYTF